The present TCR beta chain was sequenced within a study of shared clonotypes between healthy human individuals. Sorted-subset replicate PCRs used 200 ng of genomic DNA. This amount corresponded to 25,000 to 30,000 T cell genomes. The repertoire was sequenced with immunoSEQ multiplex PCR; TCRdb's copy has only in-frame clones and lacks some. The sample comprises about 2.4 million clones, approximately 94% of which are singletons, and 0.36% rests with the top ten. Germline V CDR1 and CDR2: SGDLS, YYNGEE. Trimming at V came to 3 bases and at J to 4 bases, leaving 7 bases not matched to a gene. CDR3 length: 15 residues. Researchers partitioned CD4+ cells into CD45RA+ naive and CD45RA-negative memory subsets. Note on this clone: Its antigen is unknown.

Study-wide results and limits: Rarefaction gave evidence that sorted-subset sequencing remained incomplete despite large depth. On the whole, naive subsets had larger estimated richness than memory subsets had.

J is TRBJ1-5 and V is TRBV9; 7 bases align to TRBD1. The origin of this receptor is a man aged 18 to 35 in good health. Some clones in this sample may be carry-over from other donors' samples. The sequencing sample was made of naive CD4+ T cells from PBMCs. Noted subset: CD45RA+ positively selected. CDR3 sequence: CASSAGPGQNQPQHF. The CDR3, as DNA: TGTGCCAGCAGCGCTGGGCCGGGACAGAATCAGCCCCAGCATTTT. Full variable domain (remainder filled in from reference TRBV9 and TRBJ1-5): DSGVTQTPKHLITATGQRVTLRCSPRSGDLSVYWYQQSLDQGLQFLIQYYNGEERAKGNILERFSAQQFPDLHSELNLSSLELGDSALYFCASSAGPGQNQPQHFGDGTRLSIL.